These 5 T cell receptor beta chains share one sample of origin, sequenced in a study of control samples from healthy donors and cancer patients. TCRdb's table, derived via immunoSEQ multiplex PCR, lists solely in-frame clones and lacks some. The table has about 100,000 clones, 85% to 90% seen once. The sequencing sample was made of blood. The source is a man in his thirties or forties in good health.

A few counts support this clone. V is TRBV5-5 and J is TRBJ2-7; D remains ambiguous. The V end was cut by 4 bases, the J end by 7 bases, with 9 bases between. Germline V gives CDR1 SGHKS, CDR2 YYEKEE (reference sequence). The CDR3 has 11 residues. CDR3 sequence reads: CASSGVLEQYF. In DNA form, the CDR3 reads TGTGCCAGCAGCGGGGTGTTGGAGCAGTACTTC.

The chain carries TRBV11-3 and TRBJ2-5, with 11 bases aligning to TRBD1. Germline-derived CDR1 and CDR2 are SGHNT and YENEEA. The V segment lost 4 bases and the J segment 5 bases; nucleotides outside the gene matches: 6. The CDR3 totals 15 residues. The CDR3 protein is CASSSRTGGGETQYF. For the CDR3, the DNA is TGTGCCAGCAGCTCCCGGACAGGGGGCGGGGAGACCCAGTACTTC.

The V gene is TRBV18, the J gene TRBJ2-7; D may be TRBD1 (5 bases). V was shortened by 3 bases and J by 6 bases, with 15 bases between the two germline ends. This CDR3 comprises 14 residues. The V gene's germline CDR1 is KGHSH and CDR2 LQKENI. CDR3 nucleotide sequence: TGTGCCAGCTCACCCGAGACAGTTTTCTCCGAGCAGTACTTC. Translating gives CASSPETVFSEQYF.

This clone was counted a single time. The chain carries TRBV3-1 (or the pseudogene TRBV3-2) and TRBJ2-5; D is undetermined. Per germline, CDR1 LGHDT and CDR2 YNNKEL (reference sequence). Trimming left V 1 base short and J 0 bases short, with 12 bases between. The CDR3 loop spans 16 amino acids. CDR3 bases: TGTGCCAGCAGCCAAGTCTTACCTTACGACCAAGAGACCCAGTACTTC. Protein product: CASSQVLPYDQETQYF.

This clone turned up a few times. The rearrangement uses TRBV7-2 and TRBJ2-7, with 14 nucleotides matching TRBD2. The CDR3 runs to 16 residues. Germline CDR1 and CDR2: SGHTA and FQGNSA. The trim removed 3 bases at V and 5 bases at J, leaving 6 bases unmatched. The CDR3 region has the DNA TGTGCCAGCAGCTTCCGGGGACTAGCGGGAGAACACGAGCAGTACTTC. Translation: CASSFRGLAGEHEQYF.